A selection of T cell receptor beta chains follows, all from one sample in a study of blood T cell repertoires in COVID-19. Measured with immunoSEQ multiplex PCR; TCRdb has only the in-frame clones, and not every one. This table has around 250,000 clones, around 90% appearing once. Sequencing input: PBMCs or T cells enriched from blood (not recorded which). The receptors come from a human donor in a cohort exposed to, infected with or recovered from COVID-19 (not recorded which). The donor label of this sample is uncertain. Both conserved end residues are part of each CDR3. The order of the fields is J gene, clone size, D gene, V gene, CDR3 protein, CDR3 DNA. A D gene is named only where the DNA matches it firmly. Not every row has a clone size; where given, it reads once, few, many or a size class.

>TRBJ2-4|-|-|TRBV6-2/TRBV6-3
CASSYSKFHRNIQYF
TGTGCCAGCAGTTACTCGAAATTCCATCGGAACATTCAGTACTTC
>TRBJ2-3|-|-|TRBV24-1
CATSDSRQGHLDTQYF
TGTGCCACCAGTGATTCGCGGCAGGGGCACCTAGATACGCAGTATTTT
>TRBJ2-5|-|TRBD2|TRBV12-3/TRBV12-4
CASSWGGKETQYF
TGTGCCAGCAGTTGGGGAGGGAAAGAGACCCAGTACTTC
>TRBJ1-2|-|TRBD1|TRBV5-6
CASSPQGVYGYTF
TGTGCCAGCAGCCCACAGGGGGTCTATGGCTACACCTTC
>TRBJ2-5|once|-|TRBV10-3
CAISVQDQETQYF
TGTGCCATCAGTGTACAGGACCAAGAGACCCAGTACTTC
>TRBJ1-2|-|-|TRBV30
CAWSGNSYGYTF
TGTGCCTGGAGTGGAAACAGTTATGGCTACACCTTC
>TRBJ2-7|-|-|TRBV21-1
CASSKEYEQYF
TGTGCCAGCAGCAAGGAGTACGAGCAGTACTTC
>TRBJ1-3|-|TRBD1|TRBV28
CASSNDRAGNTIYF
TGTGCCAGCAGTAACGACAGGGCTGGAAACACCATATATTTT
>TRBJ1-5|once|-|TRBV2
CASSDSGFGNQPQHF
TGTGCCAGCAGTGACTCGGGATTTGGCAATCAGCCCCAGCATTTT
>TRBJ2-3|-|TRBD1|TRBV5-8
CASSSTGTGNTDTQYF
TGTGCCAGCAGCTCCACCGGGACAGGGAACACAGATACGCAGTATTTT
>TRBJ1-2|-|-|TRBV6-5
CASSYWEGNYGYTF
TGTGCCAGCAGTTATTGGGAGGGAAACTATGGCTACACCTTC
>TRBJ2-1|-|-|TRBV10-3
CAEGGVSDEQFF
TGTGCTGAAGGGGGAGTATCCGATGAGCAGTTCTTC
>TRBJ2-2|-|TRBD1|TRBV4-2
CASSPGTGVGGGELFF
TGTGCCAGCAGCCCTGGGACAGGAGTGGGGGGCGGGGAGCTGTTTTTT
>TRBJ2-5|-|TRBD1|TRBV24-1
CATSEPSGTGVQETQYF
TGTGCCACCAGTGAGCCCTCCGGGACAGGGGTCCAAGAGACCCAGTACTTC
>TRBJ2-3|-|-|TRBV7-3
CASSLDLASTDTQYF
TGTGCCAGCAGCCTCGACCTAGCTAGCACAGATACGCAGTATTTT
>TRBJ2-7|-|-|TRBV5-4
CASTSGTEQYF
TGTGCCAGCACCTCGGGTACCGAGCAGTACTTC
>TRBJ2-7|-|-|TRBV7-9
CASTHPLSYEQYF
TGTGCCAGCACGCACCCCCTATCCTACGAGCAGTACTTC